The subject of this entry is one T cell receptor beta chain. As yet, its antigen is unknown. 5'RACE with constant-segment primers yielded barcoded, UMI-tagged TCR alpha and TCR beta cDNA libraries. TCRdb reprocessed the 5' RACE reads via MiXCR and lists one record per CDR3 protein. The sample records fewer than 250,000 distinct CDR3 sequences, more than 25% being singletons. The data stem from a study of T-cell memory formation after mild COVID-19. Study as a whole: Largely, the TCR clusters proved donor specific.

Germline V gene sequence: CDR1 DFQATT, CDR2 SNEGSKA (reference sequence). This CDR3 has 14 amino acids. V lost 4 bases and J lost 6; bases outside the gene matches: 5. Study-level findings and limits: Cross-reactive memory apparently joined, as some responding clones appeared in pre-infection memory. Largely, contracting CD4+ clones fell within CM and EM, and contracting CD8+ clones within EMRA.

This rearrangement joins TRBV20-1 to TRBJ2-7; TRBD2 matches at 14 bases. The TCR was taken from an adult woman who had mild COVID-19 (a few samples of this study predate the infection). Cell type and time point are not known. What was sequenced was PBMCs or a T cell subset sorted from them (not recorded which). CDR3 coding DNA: TGCAGTGCTACGACTAGCGGGGGGGCCCGCGAGCAGTACTTC. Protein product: CSATTSGGAREQYF.